The 6 T cell receptor beta chains listed next were all sequenced from one sample in a study of T cells in women clearing cervical HPV infection. The protocol was immunoSEQ multiplex PCR, while the TCRdb copy is restricted to in-frame clones and leaves out a portion. The sample is made up of about 33,000 clones, and the top ten hold over 6.5% of it. The specimen sequenced was blood buffy coat. The receptors stem from a woman between 18 and 70 years old with a cervical HPV16 infection that either progressed to CIN3+ or cleared (not recorded which).

In the case of this clone: Sequence at one end of the junction differs from germline and may be a read error. The CDR3 goes on 3 residues after the read ends, and that part is filled in from the germline J gene. The V call is TRBV5-4, the J call TRBJ2-7; D gene unclear. Germline CDR1 reads SGHNT; CDR2 reads YYREEE (reference sequence). The length of the CDR3 is 13 residues. This chain's CDR3 is CASSLQNSHEQYF. The covered CDR3 bases are TGTGCCAGCAGCTTACAGAACTCCCACGAG. Combining the CDR3 with reference TRBV5-4 and TRBJ2-7 gives the whole variable domain ETGVTQSPTHLIKTRGQQVTLRCSSQSGHNTVSWYQQALGQGPQFIFQYYREEENGRGNFPPRFSGLQFPNYSSELNVNALELDDSALYLCASSLQNSHEQYFGPGTRLTVT.

As for this clone: The read terminates 3 residues before the CDR3 end, so the remaining end is supplied by the germline J gene. The chain links TRBV10-3 to TRBJ2-5; 9 bases map to TRBD2. V gave up 5 bases and J gave up 5 bases; unmatched junction bases: 12. This CDR3 has 16 amino acids. Germline loops: CDR1 ENHRY, CDR2 SYGVKD. The CDR3 spells CAISSSGSGSGETQYF. The CDR3 bases that were read are TGTGCCATCAGTTCCTCGGGTAGCGGGAGCGGTGAGACC.

Notes on this clone: The read comes to an end 3 residues before the CDR3 does, leaving the germline J gene to fill in the end. The V gene is TRBV27, the J gene TRBJ1-6; D is uncertain. The CDR3 runs to 15 residues. CDR1 MNHEY and CDR2 SMNVEV come from the germline V gene (reference sequence). Trimming left V 5 bases short and J 7 bases short, with 15 bases between. Incomplete CDR3 DNA: TGTGCCAGCAGTCTCTACCCCTCTTGGAATTCACCC. Translating gives CASSLYPSWNSP. The whole CDR3 sequence reads CASSLYPSWNSPLHF.

A note on this clone: Read sequence stops 3 residues before the CDR3 end, and the germline J gene provides the missing end. This chain joins TRBV19 and TRBJ2-5, with TRBD2 as a possible D gene (6 bases). V lost 5 bases, J lost 1 base, and 14 bases lay in between. CDR3 size: 15 residues. Germline V gives CDR1 LNHDA, CDR2 SQIVND (reference sequence). CDR3 sequence reads: CASSLGRGSQETQYF. Incomplete CDR3 DNA: TGTGCCAGTAGTCTGGGGCGGGGTTCCCAAGAGACC.

As to this clone: The read halts 3 residues ahead of the CDR3 end, with the missing end drawn from the germline J gene. The gene calls are TRBV19 and TRBJ2-2; D is unresolved. Trimming took 3 bases from V and 1 from J, leaving 6 bases between them. Germline lookup yields CDR1 LNHDA and CDR2 SQIVND (reference sequence). The CDR3 is made up of 14 amino acids. CDR3 residues: CASSISGNTGELFF. The part of the CDR3 DNA that was read is TGTGCCAGTAGTATCTCGGGGAACACCGGGGAG.

Comments on this clone: The read falls 3 residues short of the CDR3 end, and the missing part is taken from the germline J gene. The rearrangement links TRBV5-5 to TRBJ1-5; D not certain. The CDR3 totals 13 residues. Trimming stripped 3 bases from V and 8 bases from J, with 12 bases between. The germline V gene has CDR1 SGHKS and CDR2 YYEKEE (reference sequence). The CDR3 spells CASSSLSGEPQHF. The DNA read from the CDR3 is TGTGCCAGCAGCTCCCTCAGCGGAGAGCCC.